The entry below describes one T cell receptor (beta chain). This record comes from a study of glioma-infiltrating T cells. Amplification of TCR alpha and beta CDR3 regions from RNA used iRepertoire nested multiplex PCR. TCRdb independently ran MiXCR on the multiplex PCR reads; one entry per CDR3 protein. Of around 170,000 distinct CDR3 sequences in the sample, around 45% were seen once. The CDR3 sequence is 15 residues long. V was shortened by 0 bases and J by 5 bases, with 14 bases between the two germline ends. The V gene's germline CDR1 is SGHDN and CDR2 FVKESK. The sequencing sample was made of glioma tissue, nonneoplastic brain tissue, or PBMCs (not recorded which). This TCR was recovered from a human donor with low-grade glioma or glioblastoma, undergoing nonglioma brain surgery, or in good health (not recorded which). This rearrangement joins TRBV14 to TRBJ2-7; no reliable D call. CDR3 nucleotide sequence: TGTGCCAGCAGCCAAGAATGGGGTATAGCTAACGAGCAGTACTTC. Its protein product is CASSQEWGIANEQYF.